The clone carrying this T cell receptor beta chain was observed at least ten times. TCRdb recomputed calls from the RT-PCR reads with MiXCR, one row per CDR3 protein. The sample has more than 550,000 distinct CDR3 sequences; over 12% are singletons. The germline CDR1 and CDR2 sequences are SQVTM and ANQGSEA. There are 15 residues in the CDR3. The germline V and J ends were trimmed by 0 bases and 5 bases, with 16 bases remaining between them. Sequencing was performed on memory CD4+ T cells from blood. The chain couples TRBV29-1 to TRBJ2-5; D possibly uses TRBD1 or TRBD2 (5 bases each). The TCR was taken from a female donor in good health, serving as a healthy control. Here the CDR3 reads CSVEDHRVWGETQYF. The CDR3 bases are TGCAGCGTTGAAGATCACCGGGTCTGGGGGGAGACCCAGTACTTC.